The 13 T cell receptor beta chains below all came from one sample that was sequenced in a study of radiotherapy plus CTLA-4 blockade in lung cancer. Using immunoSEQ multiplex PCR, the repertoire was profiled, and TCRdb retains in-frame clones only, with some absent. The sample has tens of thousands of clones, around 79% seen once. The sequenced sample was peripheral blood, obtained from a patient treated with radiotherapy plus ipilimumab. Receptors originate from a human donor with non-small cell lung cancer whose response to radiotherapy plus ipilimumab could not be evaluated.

DNA for the CDR3: TGTGCCAGCTCACCGCTCGGGATAGGGACCGGGGAGCTGTTTTTT. Translated, it gives CASSPLGIGTGELFF. The chain combines TRBV18 with TRBJ2-2; maybe TRBD2 (5 bases). The V end lost 3 bases, the J end lost 5 bases, and 13 bases lay between the germline ends. The CDR3 loop spans 15 amino acids. The V gene's germline CDR1 is KGHSH and CDR2 LQKENI.

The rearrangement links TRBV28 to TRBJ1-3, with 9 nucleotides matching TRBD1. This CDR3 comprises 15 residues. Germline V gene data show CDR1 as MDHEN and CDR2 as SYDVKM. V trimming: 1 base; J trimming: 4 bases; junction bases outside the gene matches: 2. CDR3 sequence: CASSLLGQGGNTIYF. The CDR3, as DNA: TGTGCCAGCAGTTTATTGGGACAGGGCGGAAACACCATATATTTT. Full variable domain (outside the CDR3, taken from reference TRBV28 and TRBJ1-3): DVKVTQSSRYLVKRTGEKVFLECVQDMDHENMFWYRQDPGLGLRLIYFSYDVKMKEKGDIPEGYSVSREKKERFSLILESASTNQTSMYLCASSLLGQGGNTIYFGEGSWLTVV.

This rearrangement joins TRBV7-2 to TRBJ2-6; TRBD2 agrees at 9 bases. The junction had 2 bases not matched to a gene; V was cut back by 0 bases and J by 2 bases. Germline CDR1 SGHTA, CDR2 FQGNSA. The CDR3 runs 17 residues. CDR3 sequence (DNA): TGTGCCAGCAGCTTAGCGCGGGGGGGTACTGGGGCCAACGTCCTGACTTTC. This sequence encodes CASSLARGGTGANVLTF.

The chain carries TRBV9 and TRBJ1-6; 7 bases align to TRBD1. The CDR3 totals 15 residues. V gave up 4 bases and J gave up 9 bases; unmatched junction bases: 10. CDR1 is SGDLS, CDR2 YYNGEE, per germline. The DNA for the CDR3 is TGTGCCAGCAGCTCCACAGGGGTTTCTAGTTCACCCCTCCACTTT. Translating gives CASSSTGVSSSPLHF.

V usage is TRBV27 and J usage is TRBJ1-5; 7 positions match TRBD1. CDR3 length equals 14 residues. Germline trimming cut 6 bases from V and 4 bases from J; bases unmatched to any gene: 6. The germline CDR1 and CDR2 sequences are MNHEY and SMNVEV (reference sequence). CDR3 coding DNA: TGTGCCAGCAGAAACAGGGGTCTAAATCAGCCCCAGCATTTT. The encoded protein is CASRNRGLNQPQHF.

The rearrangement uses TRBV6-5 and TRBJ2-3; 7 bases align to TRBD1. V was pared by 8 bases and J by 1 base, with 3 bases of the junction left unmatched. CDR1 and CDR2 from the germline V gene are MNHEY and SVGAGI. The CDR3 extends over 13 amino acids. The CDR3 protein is CASQGVRTDTQYF. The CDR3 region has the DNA TGTGCCAGCCAGGGGGTCCGCACAGATACGCAGTATTTT.

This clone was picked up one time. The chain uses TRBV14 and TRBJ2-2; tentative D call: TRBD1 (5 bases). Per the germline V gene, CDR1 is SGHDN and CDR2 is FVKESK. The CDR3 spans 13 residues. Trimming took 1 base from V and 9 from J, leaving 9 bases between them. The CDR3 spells CASSQGQGWELFF. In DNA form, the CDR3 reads TGTGCCAGCAGCCAAGGGCAGGGCTGGGAGCTGTTTTTT.

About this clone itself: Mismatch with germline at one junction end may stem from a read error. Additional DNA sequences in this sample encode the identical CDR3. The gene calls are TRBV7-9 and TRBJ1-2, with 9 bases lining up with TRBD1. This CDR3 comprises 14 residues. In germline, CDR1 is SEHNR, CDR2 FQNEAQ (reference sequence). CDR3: CASSSRDRDYGYTF. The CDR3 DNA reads TGCGCCAGCAGCTCAAGGGACAGGGACTATGGCTACACCTTC.

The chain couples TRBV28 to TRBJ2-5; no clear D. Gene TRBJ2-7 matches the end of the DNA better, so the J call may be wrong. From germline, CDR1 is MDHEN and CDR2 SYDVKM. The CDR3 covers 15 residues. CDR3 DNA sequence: TGTGCCAGCAGTTCGATCTCCCCCACGAACTACGAGCAGTACTTC. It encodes CASSSISPTNYEQYF.

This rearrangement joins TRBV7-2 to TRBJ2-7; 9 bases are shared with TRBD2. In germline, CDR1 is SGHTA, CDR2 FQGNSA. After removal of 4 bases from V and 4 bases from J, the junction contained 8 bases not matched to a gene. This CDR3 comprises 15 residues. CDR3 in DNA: TGTGCCAGCAGCTCATATAGCGGGGGTAGGTACGAGCAGTACTTC. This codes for CASSSYSGGRYEQYF.

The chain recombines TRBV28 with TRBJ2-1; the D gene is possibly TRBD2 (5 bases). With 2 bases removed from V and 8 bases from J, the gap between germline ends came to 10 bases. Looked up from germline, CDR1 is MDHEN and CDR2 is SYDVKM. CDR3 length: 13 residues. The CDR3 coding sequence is TGTGCCAGCAGTTTAGCTGGGCGGGATGAGCAGTTCTTC. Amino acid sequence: CASSLAGRDEQFF.

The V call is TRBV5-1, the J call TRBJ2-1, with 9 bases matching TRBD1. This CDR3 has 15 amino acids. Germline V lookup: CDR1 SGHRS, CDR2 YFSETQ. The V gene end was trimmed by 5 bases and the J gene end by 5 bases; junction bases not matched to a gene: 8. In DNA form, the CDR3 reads TGCGCCAGCAGTAGACAGGGGGGGGTTAACAATGAGCAGTTCTTC. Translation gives CASSRQGGVNNEQFF. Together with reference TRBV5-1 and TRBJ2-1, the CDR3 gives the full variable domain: KAGVTQTPRYLIKTRGQQVTLSCSPISGHRSVSWYQQTPGQGLQFLFEYFSETQRNKGNFPGRFSGRQFSNSRSEMNVSTLELGDSALYLCASSRQGGVNNEQFFGPGTRLTVL.

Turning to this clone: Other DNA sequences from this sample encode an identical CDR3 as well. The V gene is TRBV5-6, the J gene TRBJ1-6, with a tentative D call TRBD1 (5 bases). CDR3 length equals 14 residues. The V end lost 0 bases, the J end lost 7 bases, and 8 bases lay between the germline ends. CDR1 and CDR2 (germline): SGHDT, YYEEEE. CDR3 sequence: CASSLGQGNSPLHF. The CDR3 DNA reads TGTGCCAGCAGCTTGGGCCAGGGAAATTCACCCCTCCACTTT.